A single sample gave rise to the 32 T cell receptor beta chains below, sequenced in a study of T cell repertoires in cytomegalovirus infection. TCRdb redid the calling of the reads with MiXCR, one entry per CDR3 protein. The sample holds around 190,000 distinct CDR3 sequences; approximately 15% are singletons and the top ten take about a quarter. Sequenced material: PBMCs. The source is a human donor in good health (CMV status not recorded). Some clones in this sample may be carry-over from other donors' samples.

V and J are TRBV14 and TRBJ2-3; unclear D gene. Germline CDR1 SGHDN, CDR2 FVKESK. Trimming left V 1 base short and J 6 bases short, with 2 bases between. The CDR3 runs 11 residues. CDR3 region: CASSQADTQYF. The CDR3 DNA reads TGTGCCAGCAGCCAAGCGGATACGCAGTATTTT. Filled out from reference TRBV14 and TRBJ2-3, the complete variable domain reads EAGVTQFPSHSVIEKGQTVTLRCDPISGHDNLYWYRRVMGKEIKFLLHFVKESKQDESGMPNNRFLAERTGGTYSTLKVQPAELEDSGVYFCASSQADTQYFGPGTRLTVL.

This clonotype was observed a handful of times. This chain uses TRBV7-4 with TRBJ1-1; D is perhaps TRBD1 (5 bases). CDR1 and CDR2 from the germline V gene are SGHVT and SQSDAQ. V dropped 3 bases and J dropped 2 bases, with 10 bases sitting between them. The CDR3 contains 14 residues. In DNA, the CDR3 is TGTGCCAGCAGCTTGGGGGGGTATAACACTGAAGCTTTCTTT. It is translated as CASSLGGYNTEAFF.

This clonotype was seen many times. In nucleotides, the CDR3 is TGTGCCTGGAGTGTAGTTCTTAATGAGCAGTTCTTC. It specifies CAWSVVLNEQFF. The chain is built from TRBV30 and TRBJ2-1; D gene uncertain. The CDR3 sequence is 12 residues long. Germline CDR1 and CDR2: GTSNPN and SVGIG (reference sequence). Trimming cost V 0 bases and J 7 bases, with 7 bases left between them. The full variable domain, completed using reference TRBV30 and TRBJ2-1, is SQTIHQWPATLVQPVGSPLSLECTVEGTSNPNLYWYRQAAGRGLQLLFYSVGIGQISSEVPQNLSASRPQDRQFILSSKKLLLSDSGFYLCAWSVVLNEQFFGPGTRLTVL.

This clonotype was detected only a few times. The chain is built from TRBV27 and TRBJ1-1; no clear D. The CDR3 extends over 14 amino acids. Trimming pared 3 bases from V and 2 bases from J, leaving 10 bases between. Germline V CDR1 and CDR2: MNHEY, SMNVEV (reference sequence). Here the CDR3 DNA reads TGTGCCAGCAGTTTCGCCCGGGTAAACACTGAAGCTTTCTTT. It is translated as CASSFARVNTEAFF.

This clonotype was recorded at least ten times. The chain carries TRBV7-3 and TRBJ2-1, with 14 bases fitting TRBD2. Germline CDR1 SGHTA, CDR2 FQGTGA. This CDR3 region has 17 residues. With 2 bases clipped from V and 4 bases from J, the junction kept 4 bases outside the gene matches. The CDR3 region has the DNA TGTGCCAGCAGCTTAGGACTAGCGGGAGGAACGTACAATGAGCAGTTCTTC. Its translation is CASSLGLAGGTYNEQFF.

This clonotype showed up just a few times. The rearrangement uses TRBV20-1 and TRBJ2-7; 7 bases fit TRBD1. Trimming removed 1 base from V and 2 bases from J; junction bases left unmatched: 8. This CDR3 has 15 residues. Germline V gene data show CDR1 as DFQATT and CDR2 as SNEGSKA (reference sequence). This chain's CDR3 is CSARAGTDPTYEQYF. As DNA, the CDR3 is TGCAGTGCTAGAGCCGGGACAGATCCTACCTACGAGCAGTACTTC.

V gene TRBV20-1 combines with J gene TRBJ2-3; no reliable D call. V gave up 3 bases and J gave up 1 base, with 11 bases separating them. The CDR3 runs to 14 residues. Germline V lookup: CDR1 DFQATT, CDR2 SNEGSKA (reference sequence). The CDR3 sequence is CSASGELRTDTQYF. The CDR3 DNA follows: TGCAGTGCTAGTGGGGAACTTCGCACAGATACGCAGTATTTT.

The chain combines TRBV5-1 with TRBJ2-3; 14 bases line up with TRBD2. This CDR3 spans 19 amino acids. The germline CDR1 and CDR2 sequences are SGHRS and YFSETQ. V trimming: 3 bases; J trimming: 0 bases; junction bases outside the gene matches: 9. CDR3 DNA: TGCGCCAGCAGCTCCGGACTAGCGGGGGGCAGAGAGAGCACAGATACGCAGTATTTT. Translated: CASSSGLAGGRESTDTQYF.

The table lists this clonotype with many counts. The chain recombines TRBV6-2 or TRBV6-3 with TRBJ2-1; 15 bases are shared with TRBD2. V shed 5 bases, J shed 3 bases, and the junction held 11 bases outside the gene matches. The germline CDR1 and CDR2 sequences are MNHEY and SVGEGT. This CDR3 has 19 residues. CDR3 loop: CASSNGLAGGSSNYNEQFF. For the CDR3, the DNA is TGTGCCAGCAGTAACGGACTAGCGGGAGGGTCCTCCAACTACAATGAGCAGTTCTTC.

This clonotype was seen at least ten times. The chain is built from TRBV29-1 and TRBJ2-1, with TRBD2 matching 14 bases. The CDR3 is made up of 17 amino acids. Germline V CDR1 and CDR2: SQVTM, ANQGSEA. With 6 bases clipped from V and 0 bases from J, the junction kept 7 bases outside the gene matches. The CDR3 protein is CSVRTSGRSSSYNEQFF. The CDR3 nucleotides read TGCAGCGTAAGGACTAGCGGGAGGTCGAGCTCCTACAATGAGCAGTTCTTC.

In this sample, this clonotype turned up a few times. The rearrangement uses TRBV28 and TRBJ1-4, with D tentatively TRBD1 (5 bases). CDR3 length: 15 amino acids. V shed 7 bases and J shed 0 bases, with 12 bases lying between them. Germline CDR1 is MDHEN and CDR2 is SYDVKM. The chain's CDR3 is CASKTGGATNEKLFF. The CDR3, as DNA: TGTGCCAGCAAAACAGGTGGCGCAACTAATGAAAAACTGTTTTTT. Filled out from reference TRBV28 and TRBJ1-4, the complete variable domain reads DVKVTQSSRYLVKRTGEKVFLECVQDMDHENMFWYRQDPGLGLRLIYFSYDVKMKEKGDIPEGYSVSREKKERFSLILESASTNQTSMYLCASKTGGATNEKLFFGSGTQLSVL.

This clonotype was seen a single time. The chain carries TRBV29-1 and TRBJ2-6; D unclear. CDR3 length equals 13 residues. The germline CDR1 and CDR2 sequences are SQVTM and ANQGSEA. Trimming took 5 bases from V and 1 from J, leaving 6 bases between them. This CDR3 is CSVQESGANVLTF. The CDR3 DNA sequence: TGCAGCGTTCAGGAATCTGGGGCCAACGTCCTGACTTTC.

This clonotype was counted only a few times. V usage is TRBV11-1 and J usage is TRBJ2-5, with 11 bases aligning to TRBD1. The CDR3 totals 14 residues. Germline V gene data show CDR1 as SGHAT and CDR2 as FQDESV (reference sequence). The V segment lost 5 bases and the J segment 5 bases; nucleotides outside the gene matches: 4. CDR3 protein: CASSRDRGLETQYF. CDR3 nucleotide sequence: TGTGCCAGCAGCCGGGACAGGGGGTTGGAGACCCAGTACTTC.

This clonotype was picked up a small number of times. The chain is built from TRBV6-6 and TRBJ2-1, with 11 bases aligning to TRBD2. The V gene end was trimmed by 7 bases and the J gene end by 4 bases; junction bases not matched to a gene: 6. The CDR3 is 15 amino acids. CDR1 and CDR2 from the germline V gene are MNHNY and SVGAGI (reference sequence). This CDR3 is CASTTGLAEYNEQFF. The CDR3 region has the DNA TGTGCCAGCACCACGGGACTAGCGGAATACAATGAGCAGTTCTTC.

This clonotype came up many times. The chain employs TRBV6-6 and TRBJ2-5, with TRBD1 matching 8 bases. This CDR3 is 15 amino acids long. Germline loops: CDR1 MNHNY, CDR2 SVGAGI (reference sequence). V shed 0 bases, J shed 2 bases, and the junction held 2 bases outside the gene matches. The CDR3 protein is CASSYSRTGQETQYF. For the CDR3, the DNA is TGTGCCAGCAGTTACTCTAGGACAGGGCAAGAGACCCAGTACTTC.

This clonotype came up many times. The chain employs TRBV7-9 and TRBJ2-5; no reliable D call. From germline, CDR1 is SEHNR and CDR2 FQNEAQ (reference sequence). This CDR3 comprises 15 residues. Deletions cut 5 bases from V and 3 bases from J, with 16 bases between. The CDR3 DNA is TGTGCCAGCAGCCCCCGGACGGTGAGCAAAGAGACCCAGTACTTC. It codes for CASSPRTVSKETQYF.

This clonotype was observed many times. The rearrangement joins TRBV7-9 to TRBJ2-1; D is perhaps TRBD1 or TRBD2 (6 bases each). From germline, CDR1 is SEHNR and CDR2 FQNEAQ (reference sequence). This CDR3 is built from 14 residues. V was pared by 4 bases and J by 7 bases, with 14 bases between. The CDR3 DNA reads TGTGCCAGCAGCTCCCCACGGGGGCGTAATGAGCAGTTCTTC. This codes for CASSSPRGRNEQFF. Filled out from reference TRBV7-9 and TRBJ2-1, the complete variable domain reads DTGVSQNPRHKITKRGQNVTFRCDPISEHNRLYWYRQTLGQGPEFLTYFQNEAQLEKSRLLSDRFSAERPKGSFSTLEIQRTEQGDSAMYLCASSSPRGRNEQFFGPGTRLTVL.

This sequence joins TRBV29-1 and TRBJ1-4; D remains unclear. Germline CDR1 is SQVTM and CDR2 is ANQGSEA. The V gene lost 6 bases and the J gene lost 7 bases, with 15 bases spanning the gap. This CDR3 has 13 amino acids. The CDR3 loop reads CSVSVLAGEKLFF. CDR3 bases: TGCAGCGTCTCAGTTCTAGCGGGTGAAAAACTGTTTTTT.

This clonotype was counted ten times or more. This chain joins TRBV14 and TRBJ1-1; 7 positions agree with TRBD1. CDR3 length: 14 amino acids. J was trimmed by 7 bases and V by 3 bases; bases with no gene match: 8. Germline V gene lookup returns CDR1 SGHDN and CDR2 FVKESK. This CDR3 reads CASSHPGQGGEAFF. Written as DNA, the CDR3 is TGTGCCAGCAGCCACCCCGGGCAGGGGGGTGAAGCTTTCTTT.

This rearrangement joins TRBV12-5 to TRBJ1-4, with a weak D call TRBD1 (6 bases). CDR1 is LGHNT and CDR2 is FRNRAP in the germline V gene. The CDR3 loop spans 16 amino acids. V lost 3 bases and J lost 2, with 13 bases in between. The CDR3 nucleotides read TGTGCTAGTGGTTTCCCCTGGACAGCTACTAATGAAAAACTGTTTTTT. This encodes CASGFPWTATNEKLFF.

The CDR3 region has the DNA TGTGCCAGCAGCTATACTAGCGGGGGGGCCGGGGAGCTGTTTTTT. Amino acid sequence: CASSYTSGGAGELFF. The chain has TRBV11-2 and TRBJ2-2; TRBD2 aligns across 13 bases. With 4 bases clipped from V and 6 bases from J, the junction kept 2 bases outside the gene matches. CDR1 and CDR2 from the germline V gene are SGHAT and FQNNGV. This CDR3 has 15 amino acids.

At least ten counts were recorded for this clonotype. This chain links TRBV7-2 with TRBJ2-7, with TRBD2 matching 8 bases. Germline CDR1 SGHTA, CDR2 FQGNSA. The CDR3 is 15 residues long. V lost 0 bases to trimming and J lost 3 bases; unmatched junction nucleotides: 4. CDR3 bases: TGTGCCAGCAGCTTAGCGCAGAGCGGGAGCTACGAGCAGTACTTC. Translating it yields CASSLAQSGSYEQYF.

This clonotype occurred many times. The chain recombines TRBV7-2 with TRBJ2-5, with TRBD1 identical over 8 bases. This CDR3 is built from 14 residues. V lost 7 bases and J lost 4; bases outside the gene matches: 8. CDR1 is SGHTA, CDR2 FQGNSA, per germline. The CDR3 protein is CASTPPGTGETQYF. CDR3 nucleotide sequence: TGTGCCAGCACCCCACCCGGGACAGGAGAGACCCAGTACTTC.

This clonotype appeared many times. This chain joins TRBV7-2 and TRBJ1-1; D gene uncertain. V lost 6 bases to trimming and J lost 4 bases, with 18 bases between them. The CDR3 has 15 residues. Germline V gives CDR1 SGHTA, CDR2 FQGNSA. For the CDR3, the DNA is TGTGCCAGCAGTTTGGACTGGGCCCCGAGCACTGAAGCTTTCTTT. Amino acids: CASSLDWAPSTEAFF.

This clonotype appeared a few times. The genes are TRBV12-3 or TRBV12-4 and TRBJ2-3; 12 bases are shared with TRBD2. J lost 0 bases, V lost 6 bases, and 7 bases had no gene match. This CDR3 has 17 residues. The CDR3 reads CASSPSGRAGSTDTQYF. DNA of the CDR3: TGTGCCAGCAGCCCTAGCGGGAGGGCCGGTAGCACAGATACGCAGTATTTT.

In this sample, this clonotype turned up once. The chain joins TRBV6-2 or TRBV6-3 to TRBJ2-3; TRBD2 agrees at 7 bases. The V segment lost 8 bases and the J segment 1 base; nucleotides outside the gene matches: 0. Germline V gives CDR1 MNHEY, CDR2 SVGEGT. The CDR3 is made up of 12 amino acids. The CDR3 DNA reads TGTGCCAGCGGGAGGGGCACAGATACGCAGTATTTT. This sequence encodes CASGRGTDTQYF.

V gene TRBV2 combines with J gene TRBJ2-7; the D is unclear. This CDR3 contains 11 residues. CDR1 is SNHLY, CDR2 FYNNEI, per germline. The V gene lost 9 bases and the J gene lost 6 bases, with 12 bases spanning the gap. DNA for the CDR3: TGTGCCAGTGTTCAAGCATTCGAGCAGTACTTC. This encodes CASVQAFEQYF. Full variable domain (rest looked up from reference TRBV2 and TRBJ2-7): EPEVTQTPSHQVTQMGQEVILRCVPISNHLYFYWYRQILGQKVEFLVSFYNNEISEKSEIFDDQFSVERPDGSNFTLKIRSTKLEDSAMYFCASVQAFEQYFGPGTRLTVT.

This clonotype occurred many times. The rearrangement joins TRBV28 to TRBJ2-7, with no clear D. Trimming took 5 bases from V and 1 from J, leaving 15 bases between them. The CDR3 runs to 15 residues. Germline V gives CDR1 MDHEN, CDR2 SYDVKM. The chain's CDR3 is CASSPLEYLSYEQYF. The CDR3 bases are TGTGCCAGCAGTCCCCTAGAGTACCTATCCTACGAGCAGTACTTC.

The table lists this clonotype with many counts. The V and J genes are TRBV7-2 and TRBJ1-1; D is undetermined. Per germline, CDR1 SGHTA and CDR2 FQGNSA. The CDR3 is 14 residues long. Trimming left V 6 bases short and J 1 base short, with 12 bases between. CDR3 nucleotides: TGTGCCAGCAGTCCTCGGCCCTCGAACACTGAAGCTTTCTTT. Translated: CASSPRPSNTEAFF.

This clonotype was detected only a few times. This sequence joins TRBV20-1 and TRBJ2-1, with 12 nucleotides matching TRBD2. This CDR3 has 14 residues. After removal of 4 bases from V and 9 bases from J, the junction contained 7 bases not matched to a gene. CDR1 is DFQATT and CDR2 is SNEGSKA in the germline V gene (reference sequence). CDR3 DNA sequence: TGCAGTGCTACCTGGACTAGCGGGAAGGTTGAGCAGTTCTTC. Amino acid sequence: CSATWTSGKVEQFF.

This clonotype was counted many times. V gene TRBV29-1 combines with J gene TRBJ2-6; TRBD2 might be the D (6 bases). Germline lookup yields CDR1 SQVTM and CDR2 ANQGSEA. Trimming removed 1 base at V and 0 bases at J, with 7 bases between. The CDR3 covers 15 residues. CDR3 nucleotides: TGCAGCGTTGAAGCGCGGGACTCTGGGGCCAACGTCCTGACTTTC. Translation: CSVEARDSGANVLTF.

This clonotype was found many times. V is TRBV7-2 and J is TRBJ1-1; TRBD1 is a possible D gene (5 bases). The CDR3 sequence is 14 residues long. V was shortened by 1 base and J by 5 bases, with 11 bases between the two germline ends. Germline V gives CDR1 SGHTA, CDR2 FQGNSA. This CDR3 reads CASSLEGWVTEAFF. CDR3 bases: TGTGCCAGCAGCTTAGAGGGGTGGGTAACTGAAGCTTTCTTT.